These 5 T cell receptor beta chains were sequenced from one sample in a study of patients and donors after allogeneic stem cell transplantation. TCRdb re-called the RT-PCR reads with MiXCR, one entry per CDR3 protein. This sample has about a million distinct CDR3 sequences, with roughly 18% found just once. The sample taken for sequencing was blood, either unsorted or a sorted T cell fraction (not recorded which). These receptors came from a human donor who was either an allogeneic HSCT recipient or a stem cell or donor lymphocyte infusion donor (not recorded which). It is not recorded whose cells these are; they may come from a transplant donor.

This clonotype was detected only a few times. This sequence joins TRBV20-1 and TRBJ1-5, with 7 positions matching TRBD1. This CDR3 has 15 amino acids. The germline V gene has CDR1 DFQATT and CDR2 SNEGSKA (reference sequence). The junction had 8 bases not matched to a gene; V was cut back by 2 bases and J by 4 bases. CDR3 nucleotide sequence: TGCAGTGCTAGACTGCACCGGGACAGTAATCAGCCCCAGCATTTT. It translates to CSARLHRDSNQPQHF.

V is TRBV6-2 or TRBV6-3 and J is TRBJ2-3; D is unresolved. The length of the CDR3 is 14 residues. Trimming left V 0 bases short and J 10 bases short, with 14 bases between. Germline CDR1 is MNHEY and CDR2 is SVGEGT. CDR3 coding DNA: TGTGCCAGCAGTTACTCTACCGAGTATACGGCGCAGTATTTT. Translating it yields CASSYSTEYTAQYF.

This clonotype appeared many times. The V call is TRBV10-3, the J call TRBJ2-1, with D tentatively TRBD1 or TRBD2 (6 bases each). Deletions cut 10 bases from V and 8 bases from J, with 24 bases between. The germline V gene encodes CDR1 ENHRY and CDR2 SYGVKD. The CDR3 is 15 amino acids. The CDR3 bases are TGTGCCACCCTGGACAGCGGGTTTGGTGGCTATGAGCAGTTCTTC. Protein product: CATLDSGFGGYEQFF.

V gene TRBV11-2 combines with J gene TRBJ1-2, with a tentative D call TRBD1 (6 bases). The CDR3 spans 14 residues. Trimming took 0 bases from V and 8 from J, leaving 13 bases between them. Germline V gene lookup returns CDR1 SGHAT and CDR2 FQNNGV. The CDR3 spells CASSLEPGVNGYTF. DNA for the CDR3: TGTGCCAGCAGCTTAGAACCAGGGGTAAACGGCTACACCTTC.

This clonotype was picked up many times. The chain has TRBV29-1 and TRBJ2-7, with a tentative D call TRBD2 (7 bases). Per germline, CDR1 SQVTM and CDR2 ANQGSEA. CDR3 length: 15 residues. V lost 6 bases to trimming and J lost 3 bases, with 21 bases between them. The CDR3 DNA follows: TGCAGCGTGAGGGGGGGAACACCCTCAGTCTACGAGCAGTACTTC. Protein: CSVRGGTPSVYEQYF.